A selection of T cell receptor beta chains follows, all from one sample in a study of monozygotic twins with cystic fibrosis. TCRdb's table, derived via immunoSEQ multiplex PCR, lists solely in-frame clones and lacks some. The sample shows tens of thousands of clones, approximately 87% of them seen only once. Sequencing was carried out using blood. Source of these receptors: a girl aged 2-10 years with cystic fibrosis. Both conserved end residues are part of each CDR3. A D gene is named only where the DNA matches it firmly. Clone size, where shown, is once, few, many, or a class for clones that have expanded.

V gene: TRBV5-1; J gene: TRBJ1-4; D gene: .; clone size: .; CDR3 protein: CASSNPGPSEKLFF; CDR3 DNA: TGCGCCAGCAGCAACCCGGGCCCTAGTGAAAAACTGTTTTTT
V gene: TRBV5-1; J gene: TRBJ1-5; D gene: .; clone size: .; CDR3 protein: CASSLAPGNQPQHF; CDR3 DNA: TGCGCCAGCAGCTTGGCCCCGGGGAATCAGCCCCAGCATTTT
V gene: TRBV27; J gene: TRBJ2-7; D gene: TRBD1; clone size: .; CDR3 protein: CASSPRQGYEQYF; CDR3 DNA: TGTGCCAGCAGTCCTAGACAGGGTTACGAGCAGTACTTC
V gene: TRBV15; J gene: TRBJ1-2; D gene: .; clone size: .; CDR3 protein: CATSSGAYYGYTF; CDR3 DNA: TGTGCCACCAGCAGCGGAGCATACTATGGCTACACCTTC
V gene: TRBV7-8; J gene: TRBJ1-4; D gene: .; clone size: .; CDR3 protein: CASSPLGGEGGEKLFF; CDR3 DNA: TGTGCCAGCAGCCCGCTTGGGGGGGAGGGAGGTGAAAAACTGTTTTTT
V gene: TRBV27; J gene: TRBJ2-1; D gene: TRBD2; clone size: .; CDR3 protein: CASSPSLAGGLNEQFF; CDR3 DNA: TGTGCCAGCAGTCCGAGTTTAGCGGGGGGCCTGAATGAGCAGTTCTTC
V gene: TRBV5-4; J gene: TRBJ2-5; D gene: TRBD1; clone size: once; CDR3 protein: CASSLGSGTGLTGDF; CDR3 DNA: TGTGCCAGCAGCTTGGGGAGTGGGACAGGGTTAACTGGCGACTTC
V gene: TRBV4-2; J gene: TRBJ2-7; D gene: TRBD2; clone size: .; CDR3 protein: CASSQDPTSGPTYEQYF; CDR3 DNA: TGTGCCAGCAGCCAAGACCCAACTAGCGGGCCCACCTACGAGCAGTACTTC
V gene: TRBV5-6; J gene: TRBJ2-5; D gene: TRBD2; clone size: .; CDR3 protein: CASNTGTSVLQETQYF; CDR3 DNA: TGTGCCAGTAATACCGGGACTAGCGTCCTCCAAGAGACCCAGTACTTC
V gene: TRBV7-9; J gene: TRBJ1-6; D gene: TRBD1; clone size: once; CDR3 protein: CASSPPGGPGLGDSPLHF; CDR3 DNA: TGTGCCAGCAGCCCACCAGGGGGACCCGGTTTGGGGGATTCACCCCTCCACTTT
V gene: TRBV4-3; J gene: TRBJ1-2; D gene: TRBD1; clone size: .; CDR3 protein: CASSQSPVGQGAGGYTF; CDR3 DNA: TGCGCCAGCAGCCAATCCCCCGTAGGACAGGGGGCGGGTGGCTACACCTTC
V gene: TRBV4-1; J gene: TRBJ1-6; D gene: .; clone size: .; CDR3 protein: CASSQARVDRNSPLHF; CDR3 DNA: TGCGCCAGCAGCCAAGCCCGAGTGGATAGGAATTCACCCCTCCACTTT
V gene: TRBV5-6; J gene: TRBJ1-2; D gene: TRBD1; clone size: .; CDR3 protein: CASSLAQQGFIANYGYTF; CDR3 DNA: TGTGCCAGCAGCTTGGCCCAACAGGGGTTCATAGCTAACTATGGCTACACCTTC
V gene: TRBV9; J gene: TRBJ2-5; D gene: TRBD2; clone size: .; CDR3 protein: CASSVSASGGPLQETQYF; CDR3 DNA: TGTGCCAGCAGCGTATCGGCTAGCGGGGGGCCGTTACAAGAGACCCAGTACTTC
V gene: TRBV10-1; J gene: TRBJ2-7; D gene: .; clone size: .; CDR3 protein: CASSPKGVERDYEQYF; CDR3 DNA: TGCGCCAGCAGTCCAAAGGGGGTCGAGAGGGACTACGAGCAGTACTTC
V gene: TRBV6-1; J gene: TRBJ2-1; D gene: TRBD2; clone size: once; CDR3 protein: CASSGGLAGYYNEQFF; CDR3 DNA: TGTGCCAGCAGTGGGGGCCTAGCGGGTTACTACAATGAGCAGTTCTTC
V gene: TRBV7-2; J gene: TRBJ2-7; D gene: TRBD1; clone size: .; CDR3 protein: CASSPGQGIYEQYF; CDR3 DNA: TGTGCCAGCAGCCCGGGACAGGGCATCTACGAGCAGTACTTC
V gene: TRBV13; J gene: TRBJ1-2; D gene: .; clone size: .; CDR3 protein: CASSLGGRNLYGYTF; CDR3 DNA: TGTGCCAGCAGCTTAGGGGGACGGAACCTATATGGCTACACCTTC
V gene: TRBV4-1; J gene: TRBJ2-3; D gene: .; clone size: .; CDR3 protein: CASSQGPGGTDTQYF; CDR3 DNA: TGCGCCAGCAGCCAAGGGCCCGGGGGCACAGATACGCAGTATTTT
V gene: TRBV6-5; J gene: TRBJ1-3; D gene: .; clone size: .; CDR3 protein: CASSQSENSGNTIYF; CDR3 DNA: TGTGCCAGCAGTCAGTCTGAAAACTCTGGAAACACCATATATTTT
V gene: TRBV19; J gene: TRBJ1-5; D gene: .; clone size: .; CDR3 protein: CASSIAPRPQHF; CDR3 DNA: TGTGCCAGTAGTATAGCCCCAAGGCCCCAGCATTTT
V gene: TRBV18; J gene: TRBJ2-7; D gene: .; clone size: .; CDR3 protein: CASSPTSAGIYEQYF; CDR3 DNA: TGTGCCAGCTCACCTACTTCGGCAGGGATTTACGAGCAGTACTTC
V gene: TRBV15; J gene: TRBJ1-2; D gene: .; clone size: .; CDR3 protein: CATQGAYGYTF; CDR3 DNA: TGTGCCACCCAGGGAGCCTATGGCTACACCTTC
V gene: TRBV6-5; J gene: TRBJ2-2; D gene: .; clone size: .; CDR3 protein: CASSYSISNTGELFF; CDR3 DNA: TGTGCCAGCAGTTACTCGATATCAAACACCGGGGAGCTGTTTTTT
V gene: TRBV6-5; J gene: TRBJ2-7; D gene: TRBD2; clone size: .; CDR3 protein: CASSYGLAGPYEQYF; CDR3 DNA: TGTGCCAGCAGTTATGGACTAGCGGGTCCCTACGAGCAGTACTTC
V gene: TRBV30; J gene: TRBJ1-1; D gene: TRBD1; clone size: .; CDR3 protein: CAWGGQPEAFF; CDR3 DNA: TGTGCCTGGGGGGGACAGCCTGAAGCTTTCTTT
V gene: TRBV6-5; J gene: TRBJ1-1; D gene: .; clone size: once; CDR3 protein: CASRDMGMNTEAFF; CDR3 DNA: TGTGCCAGCAGGGATATGGGCATGAACACTGAAGCTTTCTTT
V gene: TRBV5-1; J gene: TRBJ1-6; D gene: TRBD1; clone size: .; CDR3 protein: CASSKRGQVRDSPLHF; CDR3 DNA: TGCGCCAGCAGCAAAAGGGGGCAGGTTAGGGATTCACCCCTCCACTTT
V gene: TRBV19; J gene: TRBJ2-3; D gene: .; clone size: .; CDR3 protein: CASSVGLSDTQYF; CDR3 DNA: TGTGCCAGTAGTGTAGGACTTTCAGATACGCAGTATTTT
V gene: TRBV7-2; J gene: TRBJ1-6; D gene: .; clone size: few; CDR3 protein: CASSSDTHVGSPLHF; CDR3 DNA: TGTGCCAGCAGCTCTGACACGCACGTGGGCTCACCCCTCCACTTT
V gene: TRBV18; J gene: TRBJ2-7; D gene: .; clone size: .; CDR3 protein: CASSPGIGLGAYEQYF; CDR3 DNA: TGTGCCAGCTCACCAGGTATAGGGCTTGGGGCCTACGAGCAGTACTTC
V gene: TRBV18; J gene: TRBJ1-6; D gene: .; clone size: .; CDR3 protein: CASSPRQANSPLHF; CDR3 DNA: TGTGCCAGCTCACCGAGGCAGGCGAATTCACCCCTCCACTTT
V gene: TRBV30; J gene: TRBJ2-7; D gene: .; clone size: .; CDR3 protein: CAWSQADPYQEQYF; CDR3 DNA: TGTGCCTGGAGTCAAGCGGACCCTTACCAAGAGCAGTACTTC
V gene: TRBV5-4; J gene: TRBJ2-3; D gene: TRBD2; clone size: .; CDR3 protein: CASSVAGAATDTQYF; CDR3 DNA: TGTGCCAGCAGCGTAGCGGGGGCGGCCACAGATACGCAGTATTTT
V gene: TRBV25-1; J gene: TRBJ1-1; D gene: .; clone size: few; CDR3 protein: CASSQQGNTEAFF; CDR3 DNA: TGTGCCAGCAGTCAACAGGGTAACACTGAAGCTTTCTTT
V gene: TRBV30; J gene: TRBJ2-3; D gene: .; clone size: few; CDR3 protein: CAWNRGTDTQYF; CDR3 DNA: TGTGCCTGGAACAGAGGCACAGATACGCAGTATTTT
V gene: TRBV19; J gene: TRBJ1-4; D gene: TRBD1; clone size: .; CDR3 protein: CASKGNRGYGEKLFF; CDR3 DNA: TGTGCTAGTAAGGGAAACAGGGGTTACGGTGAAAAACTGTTTTTT
V gene: TRBV19; J gene: TRBJ1-2; D gene: TRBD1; clone size: .; CDR3 protein: CASSASGTGALGGYTF; CDR3 DNA: TGTGCCAGTAGTGCTTCCGGGACAGGGGCTTTGGGTGGCTACACCTTC
V gene: TRBV7-9; J gene: TRBJ2-5; D gene: .; clone size: .; CDR3 protein: CASSSAGSIETQYF; CDR3 DNA: TGTGCCAGCAGCTCAGCAGGGAGTATCGAGACCCAGTACTTC
V gene: TRBV23-1; J gene: TRBJ1-1; D gene: .; clone size: .; CDR3 protein: CASSHFDTEAFF; CDR3 DNA: TGCGCCAGCAGTCATTTCGACACTGAAGCTTTCTTT
V gene: TRBV9; J gene: TRBJ1-4; D gene: .; clone size: few; CDR3 protein: CASSFGHTPTNEKLFF; CDR3 DNA: TGTGCCAGCAGCTTTGGACATACCCCAACTAATGAAAAACTGTTTTTT
V gene: TRBV5-1; J gene: TRBJ2-5; D gene: .; clone size: .; CDR3 protein: CASSLNGEETQYF; CDR3 DNA: TGCGCCAGCAGCTTGAACGGGGAAGAGACCCAGTACTTC
V gene: TRBV6-5; J gene: TRBJ1-2; D gene: .; clone size: .; CDR3 protein: CASSSTQDYGYTF; CDR3 DNA: TGTGCCAGCAGTTCCACCCAGGATTATGGCTACACCTTC
V gene: TRBV30; J gene: TRBJ2-2; D gene: .; clone size: .; CDR3 protein: CAWSVYAAGTGELFF; CDR3 DNA: TGTGCCTGGAGTGTCTATGCCGCGGGCACCGGGGAGCTGTTTTTT
V gene: TRBV6-5; J gene: TRBJ2-1; D gene: TRBD1; clone size: .; CDR3 protein: CASSPRTGSYNEQFF; CDR3 DNA: TGTGCCAGCAGCCCAAGGACAGGCTCCTACAATGAGCAGTTCTTC
V gene: TRBV5-1; J gene: TRBJ1-4; D gene: .; clone size: .; CDR3 protein: CASSPFGATNEKLFF; CDR3 DNA: TGCGCCAGCAGCCCCTTCGGGGCAACTAATGAAAAACTGTTTTTT
V gene: TRBV5-6; J gene: TRBJ2-6; D gene: .; clone size: .; CDR3 protein: CASSFVSGANVLTF; CDR3 DNA: TGTGCCAGCAGCTTTGTTTCGGGGGCCAACGTCCTGACTTTC
V gene: TRBV20-1; J gene: TRBJ1-2; D gene: .; clone size: few; CDR3 protein: CSASSRHTF; CDR3 DNA: TGCAGTGCTAGCAGCAGGCACACCTTC
V gene: TRBV11-2; J gene: TRBJ1-2; D gene: TRBD1; clone size: .; CDR3 protein: CASSLIGQGISGYGYTF; CDR3 DNA: TGTGCCAGCAGCTTAATCGGACAGGGGATCTCTGGCTATGGCTACACCTTC
V gene: TRBV11-2; J gene: TRBJ2-7; D gene: .; clone size: .; CDR3 protein: CASSLDRPVGYEQYF; CDR3 DNA: TGTGCCAGCAGCTTAGACAGACCCGTAGGCTACGAGCAGTACTTC
V gene: TRBV9; J gene: TRBJ2-3; D gene: TRBD2; clone size: .; CDR3 protein: CASTRLAGSTDTQYF; CDR3 DNA: TGTGCCAGCACCAGGCTAGCGGGGAGCACAGATACGCAGTATTTT